This TCR beta chain was observed in a study of CD8+CD57+ T cells in acquired aplastic anemia. Study overall: Mean DNA quantity obtained from sorted CD4+ and CD8+ cells was 3 to 4 ug.

Patients chosen for sequencing had CD8+CD57+ cells that had expanded, as shown by flow cytometry. Patients were untreated when blood was sampled. According to the study, genomic DNA was the template for TCR beta VDJ and CDR3 profiling. TCRdb recomputed calls from the reads with MiXCR, one row per CDR3 protein. The data contain some 140,000 distinct CDR3 sequences, approximately 52% of them singletons. This CDR3 is built from 14 residues. The V end was cut by 2 bases, the J end by 5 bases, with 14 bases between. The germline CDR1 and CDR2 sequences are SGHNT and YYREEE (reference sequence). This TCR came from a human donor with aplastic anemia. Sequencing input: sorted CD4+, CD8+, or CD8+CD57+ T cells (not recorded which) from PBMCs. This sequence joins TRBV5-4 and TRBJ2-7, with a possible D match to TRBD1 (6 bases). The CDR3 sequence: CASSLDAGVNEQYF. DNA of the CDR3: TGTGCCAGCAGCTTAGATGCAGGGGTCAACGAGCAGTACTTC.